This TCR beta chain was sequenced during a study of blood T cell repertoires in COVID-19. This clone was detected only a few times. The table came from immunoSEQ multiplex PCR; TCRdb's copy has only in-frame clones and leaves some out. The table lists roughly 250,000 clones, 82% of them singletons, with around 5% in the top ten. Germline lookup yields CDR1 MGHRA and CDR2 YSYEKL. V gave up 10 bases and J gave up 9 bases; unmatched junction bases: 10. The CDR3 length is 14 residues. The sequencing input was peripheral blood. This sequence was found in a woman aged 70-85 years with acute or convalescent COVID-19. The chain joins TRBV4-1 to TRBJ1-6, with TRBD1 identical over 9 bases. CDR3 sequence reads: CANTGGALSSPLHF. The CDR3 nucleotides are TGCGCCAACACAGGGGGCGCGTTGAGTTCACCCCTCCACTTT.